The rows below give T cell receptor beta chains drawn from one sample of a study of beta chain features in type 1 diabetes. Assay used: immunoSEQ multiplex PCR; TCRdb lists only in-frame clones, some missing. The sample has about 340,000 clones, 13% seen once. The sequenced sample consisted of naive CD4+ T cells from blood. Receptors originate from a woman under 30 with type 1 diabetes. The CDR3 runs from the conserved cysteine through the conserved F or W. The D gene is left open where the match is weak. Expanded clones are given a class, and other clones once, few, many or no size at all.

>TRBJ2-7|few|TRBV28|NA
TGTGCCAGCAGCCCGCAGGGGTACGAGCAGTACTTC
CASSPQGYEQYF
>TRBJ1-1|NA|TRBV6-6|NA
TGTGCCAGCAGCCCCCGGTGGATGGGCGCTTTCTTT
CASSPRWMGAFF
>TRBJ1-1|NA|TRBV5-6|NA
TGTGCCAGCATGCGGGTAGGCAACACTGAAGCTTTCTTT
CASMRVGNTEAFF
>TRBJ2-3|NA|TRBV5-1|NA
TGCGCCAGCAGCTGGGACTTTGAGGGCACAGATACGCAGTATTTT
CASSWDFEGTDTQYF
>TRBJ1-1|NA|TRBV9|NA
TGTGCCAGCAGCGTACACCGGGGGGACACTGAAGCTTTCTTT
CASSVHRGDTEAFF
>TRBJ2-1|NA|TRBV7-2|TRBD2
TGTGCCAGCAGCTTACTCGGGGGGACTTACAATGAGCAGTTCTTC
CASSLLGGTYNEQFF
>TRBJ2-5|NA|TRBV7-8|NA
TGTGCCAGCAGCTTAGGGTTGGCGACAGCTCAAGAGACCCAGTACTTC
CASSLGLATAQETQYF
>TRBJ2-5|few|TRBV29-1|NA
TGCAGCGTCCACAGGTACCAAGAGACCCAGTACTTC
CSVHRYQETQYF
>TRBJ2-5|few|TRBV28|TRBD1
TGTGCCAGCAGTTTACCGTCTGGGACAGGGCAAGAGACCCAGTACTTC
CASSLPSGTGQETQYF
>TRBJ2-1|few|TRBV9|TRBD1
TGTGCCAGCAGCGCAGCGACAGGGGTCAATGAGCAGTTCTTC
CASSAATGVNEQFF
>TRBJ1-2|few|TRBV19|NA
TGTGCCAGTAGGGCCGGGACATCAAATGGCTACACCTTC
CASRAGTSNGYTF
>TRBJ1-2|few|TRBV30|NA
TGTGCCTGGAGGCACCGGGAGACCCTTCCCTATGGCTACACCTTC
CAWRHRETLPYGYTF
>TRBJ2-3|few|TRBV4-3|NA
TGCGCCAGCAGCCAAGTCCTACTAATCTACACAGATACGCAGTATTTT
CASSQVLLIYTDTQYF
>TRBJ2-3|NA|TRBV28|TRBD2
TGTGCCAGCAGTCTCGGGACTACCAACCAGTATTTT
CASSLGTTNQYF
>TRBJ2-7|NA|TRBV7-9|TRBD2
TGTGCCAGCAGCTTAGCATGGCTAGCGGGGAGGAATTTCAACGAGCAGTACTTC
CASSLAWLAGRNFNEQYF
>TRBJ2-2|NA|TRBV28|NA
TGTGCCAGCAGTTTATATGGAGCGGATCCTACCGGGGAGCTGTTTTTT
CASSLYGADPTGELFF
>TRBJ2-1|few|TRBV14|NA
TGTGCCAGCAGCCAACAGCGGGCCTCCTACAATGAGCAGTTCTTC
CASSQQRASYNEQFF
>TRBJ1-5|NA|TRBV19|NA
TGTGCCAGTACCGTGACAGGAAGAAGCAATCAGCCCCAGCATTTT
CASTVTGRSNQPQHF
>TRBJ1-2|NA|TRBV7-9|NA
TGTGCCAGCAGCTGGGGGCAGGGTAACTATGGCTACACCTTC
CASSWGQGNYGYTF
>TRBJ2-6|few|TRBV7-2|NA
TGTGCCAGCAGCTTAACCCGCGGGGCTGGGTCTGGGGCCAACGTCCTGACTTTC
CASSLTRGAGSGANVLTF
>TRBJ2-7|NA|TRBV5-1|NA
TGCGCCAGCAGCTGGGACTTGGGGCCCTACGAGCAGTACTTC
CASSWDLGPYEQYF
>TRBJ2-7|NA|TRBV19|TRBD1
TGTGCCAGCAATACGGGACAGGGCTCCTACGAGCAGTACTTC
CASNTGQGSYEQYF
>TRBJ2-7|few|TRBV5-1|TRBD1
TGCGCCAGCAGCGGGGGACAGGGACTCTACGAGCAGTACTTC
CASSGGQGLYEQYF
>TRBJ2-5|NA|TRBV11-2|NA
TGTGCCAGCAGCGAACAAACCCGCGAGACCCAGTACTTC
CASSEQTRETQYF
>TRBJ2-2|few|TRBV15|TRBD2
TGTGCCACCAGCAGGCCGACTAGCGGGAGTATCACCGGGGAGCTGTTTTTT
CATSRPTSGSITGELFF
>TRBJ1-2|few|TRBV15|TRBD1
TGTGCCACCAGCAGAGAAGGCGGGACAGGGGATGGCTACACCTTC
CATSREGGTGDGYTF
>TRBJ2-2|NA|TRBV11-2|NA
TGTGCCAGCGGGAGGGGGGCCCGGCGGGAGAAACCCGGGGAGCTGTTTTTT
CASGRGARREKPGELFF
>TRBJ2-1|NA|TRBV18|TRBD2
TGTGCCAGCTCTACTTTAGCGGGAGTAACAGGCAATGAGCAGTTCTTC
CASSTLAGVTGNEQFF
>TRBJ2-1|NA|TRBV11-2|NA
TGTGCCAGCAGTCTAGGTGGGGCACTGCAGTTCTTC
CASSLGGALQFF
>TRBJ2-3|NA|TRBV30|TRBD2
TGTGCCTGGAGTCCGTTAGCGGGAGTGAGCACAGATACGCAGTATTTT
CAWSPLAGVSTDTQYF
>TRBJ1-5|NA|TRBV7-2|NA
TGTGCCAGCAGCTTAGCGGCGACAGGAGGTTTTAGCAATCAGCCCCAGCATTTT
CASSLAATGGFSNQPQHF
>TRBJ2-1|few|TRBV9|TRBD2
TGTGCCAGCAGCGCCGCTGGAAGCGGGAGGGCAGGGGATGAGCAGTTCTTC
CASSAAGSGRAGDEQFF
>TRBJ2-1|NA|TRBV7-2|NA
TGTGCCAGCAGCTTAGCCGATAGGAGGGCCTTCTACAATGAGCAGTTCTTC
CASSLADRRAFYNEQFF